This passage covers 7 T cell receptor beta chains from one sample sequenced in a study of cytomegalovirus exposure and HLA in healthy donors. PCR used 60 Vbeta primers and 13 Jbeta primers. Sequenced by immunoSEQ multiplex PCR; TCRdb stores in-frame clones only, minus some. The sample lists about 150,000 clones; more than 75% were seen once. Input material: PBMCs. All receptors derive from a man aged 25-45 years in good health and CMV-seropositive.

The chain carries TRBV5-4 and TRBJ2-5; 12 nucleotides line up with TRBD2. Germline trimming cut 4 bases from V and 2 bases from J; bases unmatched to any gene: 6. Germline V gene lookup returns CDR1 SGHNT and CDR2 YYREEE (reference sequence). This CDR3 region has 16 residues. DNA of the CDR3: TGTGCCAGCAGCGACTCTAGCGGGGGGGGTCAAGAGACCCAGTACTTC. Protein: CASSDSSGGGQETQYF.

This clone came up a few times. This rearrangement joins TRBV7-2 to TRBJ2-7; the D is unclear. Per the germline V gene, CDR1 is SGHTA and CDR2 is FQGNSA. V shed 5 bases and J shed 3 bases, with 17 bases lying between them. The CDR3 length is 15 residues. The CDR3 is CASSPRTAADYEQYF. The CDR3 coding sequence is TGTGCCAGCAGCCCCCGCACTGCCGCCGACTACGAGCAGTACTTC.

Ten or more counts support this clone. The chain employs TRBV6-1 and TRBJ1-2, with a possible D match to TRBD1 (5 bases). Germline V gene lookup returns CDR1 MNHNS and CDR2 SASEGT. Deletions cut 1 base from V and 6 bases from J, with 9 bases between. The CDR3 is 13 amino acids. The CDR3 is CASSEGGSHGYTF. The CDR3, as DNA: TGTGCCAGCAGTGAAGGGGGCTCTCATGGCTACACCTTC.

The chain links TRBV10-3 to TRBJ2-2, with no clear D. The CDR3 totals 16 residues. Per germline, CDR1 ENHRY and CDR2 SYGVKD. Trimming stripped 2 bases from V and 3 bases from J, with 13 bases between. The CDR3 DNA reads as TGTGCCATCAGTGAGCGTACAGTAGTTGACACCGGGGAGCTGTTTTTT. As protein: CAISERTVVDTGELFF.

V and J are TRBV6-1 and TRBJ2-7, with D tentatively TRBD2 (5 bases). The CDR3 is made up of 14 amino acids. Germline CDR1 and CDR2: MNHNS and SASEGT. V dropped 1 base and J dropped 6 bases, with 13 bases sitting between them. The CDR3 sequence is CASSEEERRSEQYF. The CDR3 bases are TGTGCCAGCAGTGAAGAAGAGAGGAGGTCCGAGCAGTACTTC.

The chain has TRBV7-9 and TRBJ1-1; no reliable D call. Germline lookup yields CDR1 SEHNR and CDR2 FQNEAQ (reference sequence). This CDR3 has 14 amino acids. V shed 3 bases and J shed 3 bases, with 11 bases lying between them. CDR3 protein: CASSLLQSYTEAFF. The CDR3 DNA reads as TGTGCCAGCAGCTTGTTACAGAGCTACACTGAAGCTTTCTTT. The full variable domain, in which reference TRBV7-9 and TRBJ1-1 provide the parts outside the CDR3, is DTGVSQNPRHKITKRGQNVTFRCDPISEHNRLYWYRQTLGQGPEFLTYFQNEAQLEKSRLLSDRFSAERPKGSFSTLEIQRTEQGDSAMYLCASSLLQSYTEAFFGQGTRLTVV.

V usage is TRBV5-1 and J usage is TRBJ2-2, with 14 nucleotides matching TRBD2. The ends lost 5 bases at V and 3 bases at J; junction bases unmatched: 3. The length of the CDR3 is 16 residues. Germline assignment: CDR1 SGHRS and CDR2 YFSETQ. CDR3 nucleotides: TGCGCCAGCAGGGGGACTAGCGGGAGAGACACCGGGGAGCTGTTTTTT. As protein: CASRGTSGRDTGELFF.